This T cell receptor (beta chain) was sequenced in a study of blood T cell repertoires in COVID-19. Background on the study: The United States, Italy and Spain supplied acute and convalescent COVID-19 samples. PBMCs, B-cell-depleted T cells, or T cells were the source of the cDNA or gDNA that made up the material.

Original processing notes: The assay estimated nucleated cells by amplifying reference gene primers. Some clones are missing from TCRdb's copy, which holds only in-frame ones; the method was immunoSEQ multiplex PCR. From that table come the V and J calls and clone size; the DNA was used to work out D and trimming. The data show some 140,000 clones, with around 80% seen just once and less than 4.5% held by the top ten. V was pared by 3 bases and J by 4 bases, with 10 bases between. The CDR3 runs to 14 residues. Germline CDR1 and CDR2: LGHNA and YSLEER. This clonotype originated in a man between 60 and 70 years old with acute or convalescent COVID-19. The chain has TRBV4-3 and TRBJ1-3; the D gene is possibly TRBD1 (6 bases). The sequenced sample consisted of peripheral blood. The CDR3 DNA reads as TGCGCCAGCAGCCAGTACAGGGACGGAAACACCATATATTTT. This gives the protein CASSQYRDGNTIYF.